These 21 T cell receptor beta chains were all obtained from the same sample, sequenced in a study of shared clonotypes between healthy human individuals. Naive CD8 cells, CD45RO-negative and positively selected for CCR7, excluded terminally differentiated effector memory CD45RA+ cells. The method was immunoSEQ multiplex PCR; TCRdb's version includes in-frame clones alone and lacks a portion of them. The sample records millions of clones, more than 85% being singletons. The source material was naive CD8+ T cells from PBMCs. These receptor sequences come from a man in his late teens or twenties in good health. Some clones in this sample may be carry-over from other donors' samples.

The chain has TRBV9 and TRBJ2-7, with 10 bases lining up with TRBD1. The CDR3 loop spans 16 amino acids. The germline V gene encodes CDR1 SGDLS and CDR2 YYNGEE. The V and J ends lost 3 bases and 4 bases, in that order; junction bases with no gene match: 10. The CDR3 nucleotides read TGTGCCAGCAGCGCTCGGGGGACAGGGGACCCTTACGAGCAGTACTTC. Protein sequence: CASSARGTGDPYEQYF.

The rearrangement joins TRBV2 to TRBJ1-4; TRBD1 aligns across 8 bases. The CDR3 consists of 19 residues. Germline lookup yields CDR1 SNHLY and CDR2 FYNNEI. V gave up 6 bases and J gave up 8 bases; unmatched junction bases: 23. In DNA form, the CDR3 reads TGTGCCAGCAGGATAGATCCAAGCGTAATCGGACAGGGTGACGAAAAACTGTTTTTT. As protein: CASRIDPSVIGQGDEKLFF.

V usage is TRBV6-5 and J usage is TRBJ1-1, with D uncertain. CDR3 length: 15 residues. V lost 4 bases, J lost 4 bases, and 16 bases lay in between. Germline loops: CDR1 MNHEY, CDR2 SVGAGI. CDR3 sequence (DNA): TGTGCCAGCAGTTTCCAGGCCCGCGTTGGCACTGAAGCTTTCTTT. Residues: CASSFQARVGTEAFF.

The chain links TRBV11-2 to TRBJ2-1, with no clear D. Germline V gene sequence: CDR1 SGHAT, CDR2 FQNNGV. V lost 8 bases and J 6 bases, leaving 11 bases between the germline ends. The CDR3 covers 12 residues. CDR3 protein: CASALTSNEQFF. The CDR3 DNA follows: TGTGCCAGCGCCCTGACTTCCAATGAGCAGTTCTTC.

The V call is TRBV5-1, the J call TRBJ2-3, with 9 bases that match TRBD1. CDR1 and CDR2 from the germline V gene are SGHRS and YFSETQ. CDR3 size: 15 residues. Trimming removed 4 bases from V and 5 bases from J; junction bases left unmatched: 8. The CDR3, as DNA: TGCGCCAGCAGCGCGAACAGGGGGCGCAGAGATACGCAGTATTTT. This codes for CASSANRGRRDTQYF.

The chain has TRBV7-8 and TRBJ2-1, with a possible D match to TRBD2 (5 bases). The CDR3 runs to 13 residues. V lost 4 bases to trimming and J lost 2 bases, with 6 bases between them. CDR1 is SGHVS and CDR2 is FQNEAQ in the germline V gene. The CDR3 region has the DNA TGTGCCAGCAGCTCCGGGGCCTACAATGAGCAGTTCTTC. Its protein product is CASSSGAYNEQFF.

V and J are TRBV4-1 and TRBJ2-4; no clear D gene. CDR1 is MGHRA, CDR2 YSYEKL, per germline. This CDR3 contains 16 residues. V was clipped by 2 bases and J by 1 base, with 12 bases between them. The CDR3 protein is CASSQPVAVAKNIQYF. The CDR3 DNA sequence: TGCGCCAGCAGCCAACCGGTGGCGGTGGCCAAAAACATTCAGTACTTC.

V is TRBV10-2 and J is TRBJ2-3, with 11 bases lining up with TRBD2. Germline trimming cut 0 bases from V and 3 bases from J; bases unmatched to any gene: 2. Germline CDR1 and CDR2: WSHSY and SAAADI. This CDR3 contains 16 residues. Here the CDR3 reads CASSESTSGITDTQYF. CDR3 DNA: TGCGCCAGCAGTGAGTCGACTAGCGGGATAACAGATACGCAGTATTTT.

Written as DNA, the CDR3 is TGTGCCAGTAGTATGGTTCGGGGGGCCAACTATGGCTACACCTTC. Translation: CASSMVRGANYGYTF. The gene calls are TRBV19 and TRBJ1-2, with D possibly TRBD1 on 6 matching bases. The CDR3 runs 15 residues. Trimming took 3 bases from V and 2 from J, leaving 13 bases between them. Germline CDR1 is LNHDA and CDR2 is SQIVND (reference sequence). Together with reference TRBV19 and TRBJ1-2, the CDR3 gives the full variable domain: DGGITQSPKYLFRKEGQNVTLSCEQNLNHDAMYWYRQDPGQGLRLIYYSQIVNDFQKGDIAEGYSVSREKKESFPLTVTSAQKNPTAFYLCASSMVRGANYGYTFGSGTRLTVV.

The chain is built from TRBV5-1 and TRBJ1-3; TRBD1 matches 7 bases. This CDR3 has 17 residues. CDR1 SGHRS and CDR2 YFSETQ come from the germline V gene. The V and J ends lost 5 bases and 1 base, in that order; junction bases with no gene match: 12. The CDR3 region has the DNA TGCGCCAGCAGGGGGACAGTTTTGGGCGAATCTGGAAACACCATATATTTT. The encoded protein is CASRGTVLGESGNTIYF.

V gene TRBV4-3 combines with J gene TRBJ2-1; 15 nucleotides match TRBD2. With V trimmed by 8 bases and J by 0 bases, 8 bases remained unmatched. The CDR3 spans 18 residues. Looked up from germline, CDR1 is LGHNA and CDR2 is YSLEER. This CDR3 reads CASRPGLAGGISYNEQFF. CDR3 DNA: TGCGCCAGCCGACCGGGACTAGCGGGAGGCATCTCCTACAATGAGCAGTTCTTC.

V is TRBV25-1 and J is TRBJ1-2, with 8 bases fitting TRBD1. V was clipped by 1 base and J by 1 base; unmatched bases: 8. Germline V gene sequence: CDR1 MGHDK, CDR2 SYGVNS. This CDR3 is 17 amino acids long. The CDR3 sequence: CASSESTRTGFNYGYTF. In DNA, the CDR3 is TGTGCCAGCAGTGAATCAACAAGGACAGGGTTTAACTATGGCTACACCTTC.

This clone has just a few counts. V is TRBV5-4 and J is TRBJ1-2; D might be TRBD1 (5 bases). The germline V gene has CDR1 SGHNT and CDR2 YYREEE (reference sequence). The CDR3 totals 14 residues. The ends were cut back, 4 bases at V and 7 bases at J, with 17 bases in the middle. The CDR3 loop reads CASSETGTELGYTF. The DNA of the CDR3 is TGTGCCAGCAGCGAGACCGGGACCGAGCTTGGCTACACCTTC.

For this clone: The same CDR3 arises from other DNA sequences in this sample as well. This chain uses TRBV28 with TRBJ2-7; D is perhaps TRBD2 (6 bases). Germline CDR1 is MDHEN and CDR2 is SYDVKM. Trimming shortened V by 2 bases and J by 4 bases, and 9 bases separated the two germline ends. CDR3 size: 13 residues. The CDR3 here is CASSLVGGYEQYF. In DNA form, the CDR3 reads TGTGCCAGCAGTTTAGTCGGGGGTTACGAGCAGTACTTC.

This chain links TRBV4-3 with TRBJ1-1, with unresolved D. In germline, CDR1 is LGHNA, CDR2 YSLEER. The V and J ends lost 0 bases and 5 bases respectively, with 7 bases between them. The CDR3 loop spans 13 amino acids. CDR3 nucleotide sequence: TGCGCCAGCAGCCAAGATACGGAAACTGAAGCTTTCTTT. As protein: CASSQDTETEAFF.

This clone occurred once. This chain joins TRBV7-9 and TRBJ1-6; D perhaps matches TRBD1 (5 bases). This CDR3 is 15 amino acids long. The V end lost 5 bases, the J end lost 6 bases, and 14 bases lay between the germline ends. Germline-derived CDR1 and CDR2 are SEHNR and FQNEAQ (reference sequence). The CDR3 sequence: CASSPARDLNSPLHF. CDR3 sequence (DNA): TGTGCCAGCAGCCCCGCTCGGGACCTTAATTCACCCCTCCACTTT. The whole variable domain, filled in from reference TRBV7-9 and TRBJ1-6, reads DTGVSQNPRHKITKRGQNVTFRCDPISEHNRLYWYRQTLGQGPEFLTYFQNEAQLEKSRLLSDRFSAERPKGSFSTLEIQRTEQGDSAMYLCASSPARDLNSPLHFGNGTRLTVT.

This chain's CDR3 is CASSPYRGSYNEQFF. The CDR3, as DNA: TGTGCCAGCAGCCCCTACAGGGGCTCCTACAATGAGCAGTTCTTC. This chain joins TRBV5-6 and TRBJ2-1; 7 nucleotides match TRBD1. This CDR3 region has 15 residues. Germline trimming cut 4 bases from V and 0 bases from J; bases unmatched to any gene: 4. From germline, CDR1 is SGHDT and CDR2 YYEEEE.

The chain couples TRBV5-1 to TRBJ2-7; 9 bases agree with TRBD1. V lost 2 bases to trimming and J lost 4 bases; unmatched junction nucleotides: 4. The CDR3 runs to 14 residues. Germline-derived CDR1 and CDR2 are SGHRS and YFSETQ. CDR3 DNA: TGCGCCAGCAGCTTTACAGGGGGCAGGTACGAGCAGTACTTC. Protein product: CASSFTGGRYEQYF.

The chain uses TRBV7-9 and TRBJ1-2; no reliable D call. The germline V gene encodes CDR1 SEHNR and CDR2 FQNEAQ (reference sequence). This CDR3 spans 11 amino acids. The V and J ends lost 6 bases and 8 bases respectively, with 10 bases between them. The CDR3 nucleotides read TGTGCCAGCAGTAGCGGGCTGGGCTACACCTTC. Protein sequence: CASSSGLGYTF.

The chain couples TRBV2 to TRBJ1-5, with 7 bases that match TRBD1. V lost 7 bases and J lost 7; bases outside the gene matches: 13. The CDR3 runs to 15 residues. The germline V gene has CDR1 SNHLY and CDR2 FYNNEI. The CDR3 DNA follows: TGTGCCAGCACTAGGGACAGCCGAGAGAGCCAGCCCCAGCATTTT. Its protein is CASTRDSRESQPQHF. Variable domain in full (rest from reference TRBV2 and TRBJ1-5): EPEVTQTPSHQVTQMGQEVILRCVPISNHLYFYWYRQILGQKVEFLVSFYNNEISEKSEIFDDQFSVERPDGSNFTLKIRSTKLEDSAMYFCASTRDSRESQPQHFGDGTRLSIL.

V and J are TRBV6-1 and TRBJ2-7, with TRBD2 matching 9 bases. Per the germline V gene, CDR1 is MNHNS and CDR2 is SASEGT. The V and J ends lost 9 bases and 2 bases, in that order; junction bases with no gene match: 8. CDR3 length: 14 residues. The CDR3 sequence: CASGKREAAYEQYF. The CDR3, as DNA: TGTGCCAGTGGGAAGCGGGAGGCCGCCTACGAGCAGTACTTC.